This T cell receptor beta chain was identified in a study of blood T cell repertoires in COVID-19. Study-wide background: From T cells, B-cell-depleted T cells, or PBMCs came the material, which was cDNA or gDNA.

The CDR3 consists of 11 residues. Original handling: Reference gene primers were amplified, and this amplification served to estimate nucleated cell counts. Repertoires were generated with immunoSEQ multiplex PCR, while TCRdb's copy carries only in-frame clones and drops some. D and trimming come from the DNA, and the V and J calls and clone size come from that table. The data hold 55,000 or so clones, with roughly 89% observed a single time. The sequenced material came from peripheral blood. The origin of this receptor is a woman aged 60-75 years with COVID-19, enrolled during active disease. The chain couples TRBV21-1 to TRBJ1-1; TRBD1 was called by the table and not checked on the DNA. TRBV21-1 is a pseudogene. The CDR3 DNA reads as TGTGCCAGCAGCACGATAGACAGAGCTTTCTTT. This translates into CASSTIDRAFF.